These 22 T cell receptor beta chains were sequenced from one sample in a study of T cell responses to AZD1222 COVID-19 vaccine. Data came from immunoSEQ multiplex PCR; TCRdb stores just in-frame clones and leaves some out. Of tens of thousands of clones listed, around 82% are singletons. The material sequenced was peripheral blood, taken on day 0 of AZD1222 vaccination. The origin of the receptors is an adult in good health.

This clone showed up just once. CDR3 residues: CASSLDRGSSYNSPLHF. The CDR3 nucleotides are TGTGCCAGCAGCCTTGACAGGGGGAGCTCCTATAATTCACCCCTCCACTTT. The chain is built from TRBV5-4 and TRBJ1-6; TRBD1 agrees at 9 bases. Trimming cost V 4 bases and J 0 bases; bases outside gene matches: 5. CDR3 size: 17 residues. Germline V CDR1 and CDR2: SGHNT, YYREEE (reference sequence).

This chain connects TRBV20-1 to TRBJ1-5; D may be TRBD1 (6 bases). V was trimmed by 3 bases and J by 6 bases, leaving 12 bases between them. The length of the CDR3 is 13 residues. The germline gives CDR1 DFQATT, CDR2 SNEGSKA (reference sequence). The CDR3 protein is CSASTGIAQPQHF. CDR3 nucleotides: TGCAGTGCTAGTACAGGGATTGCTCAGCCCCAGCATTTT.

The rearrangement joins TRBV11-2 to TRBJ2-1, with a tentative D call TRBD2 (5 bases). CDR1 is SGHAT, CDR2 FQNNGV, per germline. The CDR3 spans 15 residues. With 7 bases removed from V and 6 bases from J, the gap between germline ends came to 19 bases. As DNA, the CDR3 is TGTGCCAGCATTCCCCTAGCCCTATCGGGCAATGAGCAGTTCTTC. It specifies CASIPLALSGNEQFF.

The J gene is TRBJ2-7, the V gene TRBV7-2; D gene unclear. The CDR3 contains 13 residues. Deletions cut 3 bases from V and 6 bases from J, with 12 bases between. The germline CDR1 and CDR2 sequences are SGHTA and FQGNSA. CDR3 coding DNA: TGTGCCAGCAGCTTCCCCCCAAGCGCCGAGCAGTACTTC. It codes for CASSFPPSAEQYF.

The chain combines TRBV5-1 with TRBJ1-4; 7 positions agree with TRBD1. Trimming removed 4 bases from V and 0 bases from J; junction bases left unmatched: 21. The germline gives CDR1 SGHRS, CDR2 YFSETQ. The CDR3 contains 21 residues. CDR3 region: CASSTGQVCVRIVATNEKLFF. Written as DNA, the CDR3 is TGCGCCAGCAGCACTGGACAGGTGTGCGTTCGGATAGTTGCAACTAATGAAAAACTGTTTTTT. Variable domain in full (rest from reference TRBV5-1 and TRBJ1-4): KAGVTQTPRYLIKTRGQQVTLSCSPISGHRSVSWYQQTPGQGLQFLFEYFSETQRNKGNFPGRFSGRQFSNSRSEMNVSTLELGDSALYLCASSTGQVCVRIVATNEKLFFGSGTQLSVL.

The chain uses TRBV20-1 and TRBJ1-2; TRBD1 aligns across 7 bases. CDR3 length: 11 residues. Germline V gene sequence: CDR1 DFQATT, CDR2 SNEGSKA (reference sequence). The V and J ends lost 6 bases and 6 bases, in that order; junction bases with no gene match: 4. The CDR3 nucleotides read TGCAGTGCCCCAACAGGGGATGGCTACACCTTC. This encodes CSAPTGDGYTF.

This chain links TRBV11-2 with TRBJ1-1; D gene uncertain. CDR1 SGHAT and CDR2 FQNNGV come from the germline V gene. This CDR3 region has 15 residues. Deletions cut 4 bases from V and 1 base from J, with 13 bases between. The CDR3 spells CASSYQARKNTEAFF. The CDR3 DNA reads TGTGCCAGCAGCTACCAGGCGCGGAAGAACACTGAAGCTTTCTTT.

The chain recombines TRBV2 with TRBJ1-1; D unclear. Germline V gene lookup returns CDR1 SNHLY and CDR2 FYNNEI. The CDR3 loop spans 14 amino acids. V lost 0 bases to trimming and J lost 7 bases, with 12 bases between them. The CDR3 coding sequence is TGTGCCAGCAGTGAAGCGCTTGCGTACGGTGAAGCTTTCTTT. Its protein is CASSEALAYGEAFF.

The CDR3 reads CASSFGDSNEKLFF. CDR3 nucleotides: TGCGCCAGCAGCTTCGGAGACAGCAATGAAAAACTGTTTTTT. The chain carries TRBV5-1 and TRBJ1-4; D may be TRBD1 (5 bases). The V gene's germline CDR1 is SGHRS and CDR2 YFSETQ. The CDR3 spans 14 residues. V gave up 2 bases and J gave up 5 bases, with 10 bases separating them. Based on the CDR3 plus reference TRBV5-1 and TRBJ1-4, the full variable domain is KAGVTQTPRYLIKTRGQQVTLSCSPISGHRSVSWYQQTPGQGLQFLFEYFSETQRNKGNFPGRFSGRQFSNSRSEMNVSTLELGDSALYLCASSFGDSNEKLFFGSGTQLSVL.

The chain combines TRBV3-1 (or the pseudogene TRBV3-2) with TRBJ2-1; TRBD2 matches 14 bases. Trimming at V came to 5 bases and at J to 9 bases, leaving 6 bases not matched to a gene. Germline CDR1 and CDR2: LGHDT and YNNKEL (reference sequence). This CDR3 spans 15 amino acids. The DNA of the CDR3 is TGTGCCAGCAGCAGGGGACTAGCGGGAGTAGGTGAGCAGTTCTTC. Residues: CASSRGLAGVGEQFF.

This rearrangement joins TRBV28 to TRBJ1-4; no clear D. V was cut by 3 bases and J by 11 bases, with 19 bases left in between. Germline lookup yields CDR1 MDHEN and CDR2 SYDVKM. This CDR3 has 15 amino acids. DNA of the CDR3: TGTGCCAGCAGTTTGATTCGAGGTATCTCGATGAAACTGTTTTTT. It translates to CASSLIRGISMKLFF.

The rearrangement joins TRBV5-1 to TRBJ2-1; D unclear. The CDR3 spans 15 residues. Trimming stripped 1 base from V and 0 bases from J, with 8 bases between. The V gene's germline CDR1 is SGHRS and CDR2 YFSETQ. The CDR3 region has the DNA TGCGCCAGCAGCTTGACGGGTAGCTCCTACAATGAGCAGTTCTTC. This encodes CASSLTGSSYNEQFF.

The chain employs TRBV30 and TRBJ1-4; a weak D match, TRBD1 (5 bases). This CDR3 is built from 14 residues. Trimming shortened V by 0 bases and J by 8 bases, and 13 bases separated the two germline ends. Per the germline V gene, CDR1 is GTSNPN and CDR2 is SVGIG (reference sequence). The CDR3 reads CAWSVPGVGEKLFF. Written as DNA, the CDR3 is TGTGCCTGGAGTGTACCGGGGGTAGGGGAAAAACTGTTTTTT.

V is TRBV5-1 and J is TRBJ2-3; TRBD2 matches at 15 bases. CDR3 length: 16 amino acids. Trimming at V came to 4 bases and at J to 6 bases, leaving 6 bases not matched to a gene. Germline lookup yields CDR1 SGHRS and CDR2 YFSETQ. CDR3 nucleotide sequence: TGCGCCAGCAGCCCGGGACTAGCGGGGGGAAGGGATACGCAGTATTTT. Translated: CASSPGLAGGRDTQYF.

The rearrangement links TRBV9 to TRBJ2-7; D not resolved. V lost 0 bases, J lost 5 bases, and 12 bases lay in between. Germline CDR1 is SGDLS and CDR2 is YYNGEE. The CDR3 is made up of 14 amino acids. The CDR3 DNA follows: TGTGCCAGCAGCGTAGTCCTCCCCCCAAACGAGCAGTACTTC. It encodes CASSVVLPPNEQYF.

The V call is TRBV5-1, the J call TRBJ2-2, with TRBD2 as a possible D gene (5 bases). The CDR3 spans 13 residues. The germline V gene encodes CDR1 SGHRS and CDR2 YFSETQ. Trimming removed 4 bases from V and 4 bases from J, with 8 bases in between. The CDR3 spells CASSEGVTGELFF. In DNA, the CDR3 is TGCGCCAGCAGCGAGGGCGTCACCGGGGAGCTGTTTTTT.

The rearrangement links TRBV20-1 to TRBJ2-5; D unclear. Germline assignment: CDR1 DFQATT and CDR2 SNEGSKA (reference sequence). This CDR3 comprises 15 residues. V shed 3 bases and J shed 4 bases, with 18 bases lying between them. CDR3 in amino acids: CSASFGQARLETQYF. CDR3 DNA sequence: TGCAGTGCTAGTTTCGGCCAAGCTAGACTAGAGACCCAGTACTTC.

This chain connects TRBV29-1 to TRBJ1-1, with TRBD1 as a possible D gene (6 bases). Germline V CDR1 and CDR2: SQVTM, ANQGSEA. V lost 6 bases and J 1 base, leaving 12 bases between the germline ends. The CDR3 is 13 residues long. CDR3 residues: CSVTGTKNTEAFF. CDR3 bases: TGCAGCGTAACCGGGACAAAGAACACTGAAGCTTTCTTT.

This sequence joins TRBV6-5 and TRBJ1-3; D gene uncertain. The germline gives CDR1 MNHEY, CDR2 SVGAGI. The CDR3 consists of 15 residues. V was cut by 2 bases and J by 0 bases, with 8 bases left in between. CDR3 nucleotide sequence: TGTGCCAGCAGTTACGGGCGAAACTCTGGAAACACCATATATTTT. This gives the protein CASSYGRNSGNTIYF.

V usage is TRBV5-4 and J usage is TRBJ1-1; D is unclear. This CDR3 contains 12 residues. Germline-derived CDR1 and CDR2 are SGHNT and YYREEE (reference sequence). V gave up 2 bases and J gave up 1 base, with 3 bases separating them. The CDR3 nucleotides are TGTGCCAGCAGCTTCCCGAACACTGAAGCTTTCTTT. Translating it yields CASSFPNTEAFF.

The chain recombines TRBV19 with TRBJ1-5, with TRBD1 identical over 7 bases. Germline CDR1 reads LNHDA; CDR2 reads SQIVND (reference sequence). This CDR3 spans 14 amino acids. Trimming took 5 bases from V and 7 from J; bases not matched to a gene: 8. The CDR3 loop is CASSAATGNQPQHF. Here the CDR3 DNA reads TGTGCCAGTAGTGCCGCGACAGGGAACCAGCCCCAGCATTTT.

The V call is TRBV3-1 (or the pseudogene TRBV3-2), the J call TRBJ1-4, with D possibly TRBD1 on 5 matching bases. This CDR3 is built from 16 residues. Germline lookup yields CDR1 LGHDT and CDR2 YNNKEL (reference sequence). Trimming shortened V by 1 base and J by 0 bases, and 9 bases separated the two germline ends. This chain's CDR3 is CASSQVQGATNEKLFF. The CDR3 nucleotides are TGTGCCAGCAGCCAAGTTCAGGGCGCAACTAATGAAAAACTGTTTTTT.